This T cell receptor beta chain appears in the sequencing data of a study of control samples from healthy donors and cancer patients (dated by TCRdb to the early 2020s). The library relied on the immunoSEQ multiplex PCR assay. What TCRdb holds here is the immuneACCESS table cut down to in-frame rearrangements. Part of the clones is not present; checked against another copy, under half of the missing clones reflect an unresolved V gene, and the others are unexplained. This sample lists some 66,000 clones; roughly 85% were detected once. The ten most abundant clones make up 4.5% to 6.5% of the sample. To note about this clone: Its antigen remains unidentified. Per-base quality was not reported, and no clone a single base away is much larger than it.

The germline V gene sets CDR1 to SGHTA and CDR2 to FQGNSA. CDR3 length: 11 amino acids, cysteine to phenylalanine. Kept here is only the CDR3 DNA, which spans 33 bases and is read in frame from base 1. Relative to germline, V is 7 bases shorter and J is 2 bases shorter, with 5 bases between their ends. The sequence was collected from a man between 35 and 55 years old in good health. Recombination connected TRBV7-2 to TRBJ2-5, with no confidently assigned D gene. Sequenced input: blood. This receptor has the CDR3 CASTQQETQYF. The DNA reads TGTGCCAGCACCCAGCAAGAGACCCAGTACTTC.